The clone carrying this TCR beta chain showed up just a few times. This CDR3 comprises 15 residues. V lost 5 bases, J lost 5 bases, and 19 bases lay in between. In germline, CDR1 is SGHVS, CDR2 FQNEAQ. Each CDR3 protein is one row after TCRdb ran MiXCR on the 5' RACE reads. The repertoire has approximately 52,000 distinct CDR3 sequences, roughly 14% of them found once; the top ten carry roughly a sixth. These data come from a study of T cells of healthy individuals. V and J are TRBV7-8 and TRBJ2-7; D gene ambiguous. The TCR was taken from a human donor in good health. CDR3 coding DNA: TGTGCCAGCAGCCAACACCCCGGGTCCCTCGACGAGCAGTACTTC. Its protein product is CASSQHPGSLDEQYF. The full variable domain, its missing parts supplied by reference TRBV7-8 and TRBJ2-7, is GAGVSQSPRYKVAKRGQDVALRCDPISGHVSLFWYQQALGQGPEFLTYFQNEAQLDKSGLPSDRFFAERPEGSVSTLKIQRTQQEDSAVYLCASSQHPGSLDEQYFGPGTRLTVT.